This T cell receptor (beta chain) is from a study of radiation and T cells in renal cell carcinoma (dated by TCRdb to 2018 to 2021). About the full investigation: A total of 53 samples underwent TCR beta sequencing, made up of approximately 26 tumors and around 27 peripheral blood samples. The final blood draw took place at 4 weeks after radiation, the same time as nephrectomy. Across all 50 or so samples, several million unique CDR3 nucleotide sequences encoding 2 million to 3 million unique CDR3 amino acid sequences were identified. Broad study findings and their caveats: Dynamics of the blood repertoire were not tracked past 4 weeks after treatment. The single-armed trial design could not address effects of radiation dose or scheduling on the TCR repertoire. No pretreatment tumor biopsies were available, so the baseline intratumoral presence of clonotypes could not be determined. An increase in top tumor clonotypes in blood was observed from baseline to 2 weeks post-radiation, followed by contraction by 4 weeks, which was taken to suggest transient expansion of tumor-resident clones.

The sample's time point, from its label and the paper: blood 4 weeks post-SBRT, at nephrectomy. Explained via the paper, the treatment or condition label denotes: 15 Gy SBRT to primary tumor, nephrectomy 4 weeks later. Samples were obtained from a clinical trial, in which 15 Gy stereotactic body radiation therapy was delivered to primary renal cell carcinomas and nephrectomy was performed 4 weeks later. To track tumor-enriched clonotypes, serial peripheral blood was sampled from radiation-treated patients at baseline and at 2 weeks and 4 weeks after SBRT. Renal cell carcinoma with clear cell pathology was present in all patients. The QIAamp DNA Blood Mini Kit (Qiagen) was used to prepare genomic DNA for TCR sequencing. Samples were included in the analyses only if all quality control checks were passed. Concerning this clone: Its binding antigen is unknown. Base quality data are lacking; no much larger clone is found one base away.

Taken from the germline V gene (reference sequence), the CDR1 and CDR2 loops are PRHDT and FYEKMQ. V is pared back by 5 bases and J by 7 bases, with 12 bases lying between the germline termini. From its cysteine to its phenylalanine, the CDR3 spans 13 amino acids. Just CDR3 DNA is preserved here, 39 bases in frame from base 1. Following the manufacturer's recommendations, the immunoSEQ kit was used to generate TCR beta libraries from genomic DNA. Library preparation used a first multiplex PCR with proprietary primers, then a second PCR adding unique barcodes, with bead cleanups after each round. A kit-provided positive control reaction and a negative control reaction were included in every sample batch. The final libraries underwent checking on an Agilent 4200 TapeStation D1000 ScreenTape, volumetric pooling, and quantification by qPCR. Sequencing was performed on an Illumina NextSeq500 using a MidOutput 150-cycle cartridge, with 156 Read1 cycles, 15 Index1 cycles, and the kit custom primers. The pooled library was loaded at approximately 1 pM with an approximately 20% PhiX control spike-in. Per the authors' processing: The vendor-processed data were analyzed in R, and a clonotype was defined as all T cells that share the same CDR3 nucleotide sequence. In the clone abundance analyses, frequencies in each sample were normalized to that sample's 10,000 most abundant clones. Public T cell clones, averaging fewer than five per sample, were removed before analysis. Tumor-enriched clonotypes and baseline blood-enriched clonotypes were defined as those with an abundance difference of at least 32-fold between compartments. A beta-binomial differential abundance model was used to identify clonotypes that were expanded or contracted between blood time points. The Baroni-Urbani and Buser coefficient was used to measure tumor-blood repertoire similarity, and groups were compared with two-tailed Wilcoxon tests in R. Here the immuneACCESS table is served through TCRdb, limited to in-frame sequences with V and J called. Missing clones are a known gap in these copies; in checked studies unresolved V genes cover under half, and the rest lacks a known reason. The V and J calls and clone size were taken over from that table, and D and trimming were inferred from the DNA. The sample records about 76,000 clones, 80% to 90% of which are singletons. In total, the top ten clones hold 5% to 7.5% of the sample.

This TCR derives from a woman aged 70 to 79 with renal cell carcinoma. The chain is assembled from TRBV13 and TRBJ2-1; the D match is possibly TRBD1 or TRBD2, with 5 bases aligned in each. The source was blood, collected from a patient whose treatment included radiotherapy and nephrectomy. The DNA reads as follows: TGTGCCAGCAGCGTACTGGGGGTTAATGAGCAGTTCTTC. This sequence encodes CASSVLGVNEQFF.